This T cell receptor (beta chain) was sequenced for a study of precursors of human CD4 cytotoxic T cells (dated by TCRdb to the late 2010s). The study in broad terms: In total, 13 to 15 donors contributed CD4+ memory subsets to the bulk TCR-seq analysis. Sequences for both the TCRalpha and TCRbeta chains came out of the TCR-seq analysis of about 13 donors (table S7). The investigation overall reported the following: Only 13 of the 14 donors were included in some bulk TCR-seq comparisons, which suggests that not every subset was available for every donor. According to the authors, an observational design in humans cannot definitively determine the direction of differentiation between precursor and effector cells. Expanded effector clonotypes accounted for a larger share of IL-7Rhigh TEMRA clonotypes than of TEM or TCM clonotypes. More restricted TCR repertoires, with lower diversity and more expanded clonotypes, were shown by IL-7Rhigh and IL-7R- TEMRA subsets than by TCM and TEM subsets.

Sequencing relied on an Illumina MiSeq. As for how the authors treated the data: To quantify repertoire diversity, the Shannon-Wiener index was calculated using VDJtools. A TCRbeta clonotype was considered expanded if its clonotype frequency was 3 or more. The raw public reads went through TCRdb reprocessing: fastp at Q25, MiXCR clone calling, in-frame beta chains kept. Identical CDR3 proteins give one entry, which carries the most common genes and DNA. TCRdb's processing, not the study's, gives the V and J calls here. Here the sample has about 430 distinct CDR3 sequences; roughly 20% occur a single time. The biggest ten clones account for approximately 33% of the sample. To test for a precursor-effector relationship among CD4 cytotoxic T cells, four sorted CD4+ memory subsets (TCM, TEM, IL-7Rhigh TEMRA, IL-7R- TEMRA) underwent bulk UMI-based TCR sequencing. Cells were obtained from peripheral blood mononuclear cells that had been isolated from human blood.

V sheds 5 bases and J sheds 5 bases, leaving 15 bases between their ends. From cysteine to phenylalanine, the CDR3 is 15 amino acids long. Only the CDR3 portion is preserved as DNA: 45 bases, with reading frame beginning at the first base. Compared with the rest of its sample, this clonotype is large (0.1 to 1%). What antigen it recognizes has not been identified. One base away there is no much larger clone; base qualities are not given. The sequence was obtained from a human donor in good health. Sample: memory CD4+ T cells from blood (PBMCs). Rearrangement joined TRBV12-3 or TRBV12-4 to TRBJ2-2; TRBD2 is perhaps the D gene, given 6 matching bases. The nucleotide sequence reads TGTGCCAGCAGTCCGCCGACTAGTGGGACCGGGGAGCTGTTTTTT. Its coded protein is CASSPPTSGTGELFF.